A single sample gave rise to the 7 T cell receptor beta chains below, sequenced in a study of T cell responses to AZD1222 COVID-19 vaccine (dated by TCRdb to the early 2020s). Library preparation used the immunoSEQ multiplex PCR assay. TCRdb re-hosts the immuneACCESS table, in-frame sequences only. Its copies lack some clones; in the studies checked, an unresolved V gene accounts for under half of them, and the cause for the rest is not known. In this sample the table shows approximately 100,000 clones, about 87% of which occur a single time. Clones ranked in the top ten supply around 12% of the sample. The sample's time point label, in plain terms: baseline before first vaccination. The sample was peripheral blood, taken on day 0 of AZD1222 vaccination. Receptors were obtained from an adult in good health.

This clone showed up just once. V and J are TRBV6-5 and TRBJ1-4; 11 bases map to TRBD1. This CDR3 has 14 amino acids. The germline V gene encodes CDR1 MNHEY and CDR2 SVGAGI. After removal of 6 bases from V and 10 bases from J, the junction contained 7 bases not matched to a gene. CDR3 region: CASRLGQGAVKLFF. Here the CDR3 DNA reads TGTGCCAGCAGGCTCGGACAGGGGGCTGTAAAACTGTTTTTT.

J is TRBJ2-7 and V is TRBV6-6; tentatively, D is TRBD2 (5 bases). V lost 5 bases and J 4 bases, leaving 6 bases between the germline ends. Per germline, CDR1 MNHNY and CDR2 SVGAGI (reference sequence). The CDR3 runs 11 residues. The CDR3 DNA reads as TGTGCCAGCAGTCGGGAATACGAGCAGTACTTC. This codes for CASSREYEQYF.

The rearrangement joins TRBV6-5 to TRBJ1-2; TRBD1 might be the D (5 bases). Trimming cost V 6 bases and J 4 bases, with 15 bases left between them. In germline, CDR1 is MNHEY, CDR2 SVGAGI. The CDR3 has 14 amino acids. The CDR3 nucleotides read TGTGCCAGCAGACCCCCTTCAGGGCTCTATGGCTACACCTTC. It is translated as CASRPPSGLYGYTF.

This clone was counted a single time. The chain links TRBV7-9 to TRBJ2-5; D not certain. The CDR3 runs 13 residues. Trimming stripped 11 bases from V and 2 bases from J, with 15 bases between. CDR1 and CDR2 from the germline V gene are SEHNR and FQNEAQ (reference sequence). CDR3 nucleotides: TGTGCCGCAGCGAGATCAGCGCAAGAGACCCAGTACTTC. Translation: CAAARSAQETQYF.

CDR3 DNA: TGTGCCAGCAGCCAAGGTACGGATACCGAATTGGGTGGCTACACCTTC. Translating gives CASSQGTDTELGGYTF. This chain uses TRBV3-1 (or the pseudogene TRBV3-2) with TRBJ1-2; D is undetermined. Germline-derived CDR1 and CDR2 are LGHDT and YNNKEL (reference sequence). Trimming cost V 1 base and J 7 bases, with 19 bases left between them. This CDR3 has 16 amino acids.

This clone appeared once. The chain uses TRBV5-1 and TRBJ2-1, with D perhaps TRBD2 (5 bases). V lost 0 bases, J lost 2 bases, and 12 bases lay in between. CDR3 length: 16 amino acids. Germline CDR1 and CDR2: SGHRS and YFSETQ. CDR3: CASSLEGGGPYNEQFF. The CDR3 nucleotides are TGCGCCAGCAGCTTGGAAGGAGGAGGCCCCTACAATGAGCAGTTCTTC.

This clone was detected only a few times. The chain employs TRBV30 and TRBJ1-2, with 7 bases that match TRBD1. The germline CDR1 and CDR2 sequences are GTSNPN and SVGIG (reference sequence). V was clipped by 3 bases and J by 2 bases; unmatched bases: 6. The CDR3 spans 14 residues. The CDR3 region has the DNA TGTGCCTGGAGATTCACAGGGGCCAACTATGGCTACACCTTC. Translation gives CAWRFTGANYGYTF.